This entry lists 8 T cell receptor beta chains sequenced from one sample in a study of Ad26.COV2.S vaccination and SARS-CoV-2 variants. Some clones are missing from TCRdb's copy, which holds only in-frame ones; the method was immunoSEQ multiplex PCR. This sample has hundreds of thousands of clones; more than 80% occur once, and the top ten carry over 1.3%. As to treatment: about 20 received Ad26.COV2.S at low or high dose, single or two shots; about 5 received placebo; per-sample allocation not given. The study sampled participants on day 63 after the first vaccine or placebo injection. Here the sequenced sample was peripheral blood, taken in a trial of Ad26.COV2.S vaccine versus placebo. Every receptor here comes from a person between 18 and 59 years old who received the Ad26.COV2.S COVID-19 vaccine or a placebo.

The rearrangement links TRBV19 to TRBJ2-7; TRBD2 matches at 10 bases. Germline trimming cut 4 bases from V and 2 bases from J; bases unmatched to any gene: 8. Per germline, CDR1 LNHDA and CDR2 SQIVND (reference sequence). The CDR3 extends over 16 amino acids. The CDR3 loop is CASSTGSGGIPYEQYF. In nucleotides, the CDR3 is TGTGCCAGTAGTACAGGTAGCGGGGGGATACCCTACGAGCAGTACTTC.

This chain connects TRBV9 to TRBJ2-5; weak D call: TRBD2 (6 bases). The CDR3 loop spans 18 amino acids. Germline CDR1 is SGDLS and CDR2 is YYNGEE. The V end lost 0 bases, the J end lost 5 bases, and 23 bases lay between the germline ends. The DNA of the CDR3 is TGTGCCAGCAGCGTAGGGAGGGTAGGAGGGGCGAGGGAGGAGACCCAGTACTTC. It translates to CASSVGRVGGAREETQYF.

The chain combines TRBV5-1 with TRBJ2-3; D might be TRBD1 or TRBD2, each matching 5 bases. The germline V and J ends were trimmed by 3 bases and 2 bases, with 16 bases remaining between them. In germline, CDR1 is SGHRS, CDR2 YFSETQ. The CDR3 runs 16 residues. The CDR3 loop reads CASSSPSGGNTDTQYF. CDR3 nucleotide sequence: TGCGCCAGCAGCTCTCCTTCTGGGGGTAACACAGATACGCAGTATTTT.

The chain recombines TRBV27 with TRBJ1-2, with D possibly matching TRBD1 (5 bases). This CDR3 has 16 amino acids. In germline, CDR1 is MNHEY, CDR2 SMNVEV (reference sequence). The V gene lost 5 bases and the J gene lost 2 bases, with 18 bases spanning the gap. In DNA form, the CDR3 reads TGTGCCAGCAGTCGAGGTCTCGGGGGGGAAAACTATGGCTACACCTTC. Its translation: CASSRGLGGENYGYTF.

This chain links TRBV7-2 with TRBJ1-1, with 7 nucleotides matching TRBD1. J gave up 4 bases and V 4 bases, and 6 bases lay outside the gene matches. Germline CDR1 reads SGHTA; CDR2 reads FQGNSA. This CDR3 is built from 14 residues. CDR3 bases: TGTGCCAGCAGCTCCCGGGACAGTGGCACTGAAGCTTTCTTT. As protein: CASSSRDSGTEAFF.

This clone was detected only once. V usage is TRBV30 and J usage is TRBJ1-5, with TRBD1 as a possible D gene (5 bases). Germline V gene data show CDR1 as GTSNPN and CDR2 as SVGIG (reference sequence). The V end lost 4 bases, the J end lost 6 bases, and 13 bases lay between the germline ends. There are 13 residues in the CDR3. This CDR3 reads CAWTSGRRQPQHF. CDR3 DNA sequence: TGTGCCTGGACCTCGGGACGTCGTCAGCCCCAGCATTTT.

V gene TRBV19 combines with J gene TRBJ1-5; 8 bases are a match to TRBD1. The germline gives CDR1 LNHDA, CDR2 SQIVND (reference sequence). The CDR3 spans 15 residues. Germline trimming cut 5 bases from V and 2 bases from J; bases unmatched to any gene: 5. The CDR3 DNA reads TGTGCCAGTAGTTCCCAGGGGGCTGGCAATCAGCCCCAGCATTTT. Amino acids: CASSSQGAGNQPQHF.

CDR3 loop: CASSDPWDSPSFQGGYSNQPQHF. CDR3 sequence (DNA): TGTGCCAGCAGTGACCCATGGGACAGTCCCAGTTTCCAGGGGGGTTATAGCAATCAGCCCCAGCATTTT. The V call is TRBV6-4, the J call TRBJ1-5, with 7 positions matching TRBD1. The J segment lost 0 bases and the V segment lost 2 bases, leaving 25 bases of the junction unmatched. Germline V gene data show CDR1 as MRHNA and CDR2 as SNTAGT. The CDR3 contains 23 residues.